This passage covers 8 T cell receptor beta chains from one sample sequenced in a study of graft-versus-host responses after intestinal transplantation. Here immunoSEQ multiplex PCR was the method, and the copy in TCRdb shows in-frame clones only, minus some. The sample lists about 100,000 clones, roughly 87% occurring once. These TCRs' antigens remain unknown. The sample in question was unstimulated CD4+ T cells sorted from spleen or lymph node cells, obtained before transplant. Source of these receptors: a human donor who was the organ donor for an intestinal transplant.

The chain links TRBV7-9 to TRBJ1-2, with 9 bases lining up with TRBD1. J was trimmed by 8 bases and V by 4 bases; bases with no gene match: 11. CDR1 SEHNR and CDR2 FQNEAQ come from the germline V gene (reference sequence). The CDR3 runs 15 residues. The CDR3 DNA follows: TGTGCCAGCAGCTCCAACACGGACAGGGGATACGGCTACACCTTC. Translation: CASSSNTDRGYGYTF.

Comments on this clone: The sample contains more than one DNA sequence encoding this CDR3. The gene calls are TRBV2 and TRBJ1-2, with 9 bases that match TRBD1. This CDR3 contains 13 residues. Trimming at V came to 4 bases and at J to 8 bases, leaving 5 bases not matched to a gene. CDR1 is SNHLY and CDR2 is FYNNEI in the germline V gene. The CDR3 DNA follows: TGTGCCAGCAGTGGGGACAGGGTAGGAGGCTACACCTTC. It is translated as CASSGDRVGGYTF.

The rearrangement uses TRBV6-1 and TRBJ2-7, with D perhaps TRBD1 or TRBD2 (5 bases each). This CDR3 spans 15 amino acids. Germline CDR1 MNHNS, CDR2 SASEGT. The ends were cut back, 0 bases at V and 6 bases at J, with 15 bases in the middle. CDR3 DNA sequence: TGTGCCAGCAGTGAAGCTCGTCGGGAAAGGGGCGAGCAGTACTTC. Protein: CASSEARRERGEQYF.

This chain links TRBV4-1 with TRBJ1-4; a possible D gene is TRBD1 (6 bases). This CDR3 is 16 amino acids long. V lost 0 bases and J lost 4, with 12 bases in between. CDR1 and CDR2 from the germline V gene are MGHRA and YSYEKL. In nucleotides, the CDR3 is TGCGCCAGCAGCCAAGAGGGGGCTGGAGGTAATGAAAAACTGTTTTTT. Protein product: CASSQEGAGGNEKLFF.

This chain links TRBV6-1 with TRBJ2-7; D uncertain. CDR3 length: 15 amino acids. The germline gives CDR1 MNHNS, CDR2 SASEGT. Trimming took off 4 bases at V and 0 bases at J, with 13 bases between the two ends. The CDR3 is CASSVTRISSYEQYF. In nucleotides, the CDR3 is TGTGCCAGCAGTGTGACACGCATAAGCTCCTACGAGCAGTACTTC.

The V and J genes are TRBV11-1 and TRBJ2-5; 8 bases map to TRBD2. The germline gives CDR1 SGHAT, CDR2 FQDESV (reference sequence). V was clipped by 1 base and J by 5 bases; unmatched bases: 12. This CDR3 has 17 amino acids. This CDR3 reads CASSLGVVAGTPETQYF. For the CDR3, the DNA is TGTGCCAGCAGCTTAGGGGTAGTAGCGGGGACGCCGGAGACCCAGTACTTC.

The chain combines TRBV28 with TRBJ2-1; D remains unclear. The CDR3 extends over 10 amino acids. The ends were cut back, 6 bases at V and 15 bases at J, with 12 bases in the middle. CDR1 is MDHEN and CDR2 is SYDVKM in the germline V gene. In DNA, the CDR3 is TGTGCCAGCAGCCGAATCGTGCGGTTCTTC. It translates to CASSRIVRFF.

The rearrangement links TRBV19 to TRBJ1-1, with 11 bases that match TRBD1. V was pared by 2 bases and J by 1 base, with 6 bases of the junction left unmatched. The CDR3 extends over 17 amino acids. Germline CDR1 is LNHDA and CDR2 is SQIVND (reference sequence). The CDR3 reads CASSISGTGGRNTEAFF. DNA for the CDR3: TGTGCCAGTAGTATATCCGGGACAGGGGGTCGGAACACTGAAGCTTTCTTT. The whole variable domain, filled in from reference TRBV19 and TRBJ1-1, reads DGGITQSPKYLFRKEGQNVTLSCEQNLNHDAMYWYRQDPGQGLRLIYYSQIVNDFQKGDIAEGYSVSREKKESFPLTVTSAQKNPTAFYLCASSISGTGGRNTEAFFGQGTRLTVV.